The subject of this entry is one TCR beta chain. CDR1 MGHRA and CDR2 YSYEKL come from the germline V gene. V was clipped by 11 bases and J by 0 bases, with 16 bases between them. The CDR3 sequence is 14 residues long. Repertoires were generated with immunoSEQ multiplex PCR, while TCRdb's copy carries only in-frame clones and drops some. The table lists 110,000 to 150,000 clones, 90% to 95% of them singletons. This specimen belongs to a study of control samples from healthy donors and cancer patients. The chain employs TRBV4-1 and TRBJ1-2, with a possible D match to TRBD1 (5 bases). The material sequenced was PBMCs. This receptor was taken from a man aged 60 to 75 with colorectal cancer. The CDR3 protein is CASRGVATNYGYTF. The CDR3 DNA reads TGCGCCTCAAGAGGGGTGGCTACTAACTATGGCTACACCTTC.